One sample yielded the 19 T cell receptor beta chains listed below, sequenced in a study of identical twins. TCRdb re-called the 5' RACE reads through MiXCR, storing one row per CDR3 protein. The table records approximately 550,000 distinct CDR3 sequences, around 24% of them present only once. The sample was also linked to a second study, of yellow fever vaccine responses in identical twins.

The sequencing input was CD4+ T cells sorted from blood. The origin of the receptors is a woman aged 18-29 years in good health.

This clonotype was seen a few times. The CDR3 here is CASSPYTGSTANYGYTF. In DNA, the CDR3 is TGTGCCAGCAGCCCCTACACAGGGTCGACAGCTAACTATGGCTACACCTTC. The chain links TRBV14 to TRBJ1-2; D is possibly TRBD1 (6 bases). This CDR3 has 17 amino acids. Looked up from germline, CDR1 is SGHDN and CDR2 is FVKESK. V was shortened by 4 bases and J by 0 bases, with 18 bases between the two germline ends. Together with reference TRBV14 and TRBJ1-2, the CDR3 gives the full variable domain: EAGVTQFPSHSVIEKGQTVTLRCDPISGHDNLYWYRRVMGKEIKFLLHFVKESKQDESGMPNNRFLAERTGGTYSTLKVQPAELEDSGVYFCASSPYTGSTANYGYTFGSGTRLTVV.

This chain links TRBV4-1 with TRBJ1-6; TRBD1 is a possible D gene (5 bases). The CDR3 is made up of 16 amino acids. Trimming stripped 3 bases from V and 6 bases from J, with 15 bases between. Germline V gene sequence: CDR1 MGHRA, CDR2 YSYEKL. For the CDR3, the DNA is TGCGCCAGCAGCCACGATATAGCAGGGACTAATTCACCCCTCCACTTT. Translating it yields CASSHDIAGTNSPLHF.

The gene calls are TRBV4-1 and TRBJ2-7, with 9 bases matching TRBD2. Germline V gene sequence: CDR1 MGHRA, CDR2 YSYEKL. This CDR3 is built from 19 residues. V dropped 0 bases and J dropped 6; count of bases not matched to a gene: 18. The CDR3 DNA follows: TGCGCCAGCAGCCAAGAGGACCTAGCGGGGCGGCCGACCTCCGGCGAGCAGTACGTC. Encoded protein: CASSQEDLAGRPTSGEQYV.

The V call is TRBV2, the J call TRBJ1-2; TRBD1 matches at 10 bases. The CDR3 covers 16 residues. J was trimmed by 4 bases and V by 1 base; bases with no gene match: 6. Germline V CDR1 and CDR2: SNHLY, FYNNEI. CDR3 region: CASSEVGDRGGYGYTF. The CDR3 bases are TGTGCCAGCAGTGAAGTTGGGGACAGGGGCGGCTATGGCTACACCTTC.

CDR3 nucleotide sequence: TGTGCCAGCAGCTTGGATGGGGGGGTAAATTCACCCCTCCACTTT. Translating gives CASSLDGGVNSPLHF. The gene calls are TRBV5-6 and TRBJ1-6, with D perhaps TRBD1 (5 bases). This CDR3 region has 15 residues. CDR1 is SGHDT, CDR2 YYEEEE, per germline. Trimming cost V 0 bases and J 7 bases, with 11 bases left between them.

This clonotype was counted many times. V gene TRBV19 combines with J gene TRBJ2-3; 7 positions agree with TRBD1. Per germline, CDR1 LNHDA and CDR2 SQIVND (reference sequence). The ends lost 5 bases at V and 3 bases at J; junction bases unmatched: 14. The length of the CDR3 is 17 residues. Here the CDR3 reads CASSHTGTASVTDTQYF. DNA of the CDR3: TGTGCCAGTAGTCACACCGGGACAGCAAGCGTTACAGATACGCAGTATTTT.

This clonotype was detected a few times. This chain connects TRBV9 to TRBJ2-6; no firm D call. Germline values: CDR1 SGDLS, CDR2 YYNGEE. V lost 1 base and J 2 bases, leaving 7 bases between the germline ends. The length of the CDR3 is 15 residues. CDR3 residues: CASSVLEPGANVLTF. In nucleotides, the CDR3 is TGTGCCAGCAGCGTACTAGAACCTGGGGCCAACGTCCTGACTTTC.

This clonotype was seen more than once but under ten times. The chain combines TRBV4-2 with TRBJ2-1, with D maybe TRBD2 (6 bases). CDR3 length: 16 amino acids. Germline CDR1 is LGHNA and CDR2 is YNFKEQ. Trimming took off 4 bases at V and 12 bases at J, with 25 bases between the two ends. CDR3 sequence reads: CASSPQLASLTGGQFF. The CDR3 DNA reads as TGTGCCAGCAGCCCTCAACTAGCATCTCTAACTGGGGGGCAGTTCTTC.

This clonotype was seen only a few times. The chain has TRBV15 and TRBJ2-3; maybe TRBD2 (6 bases). The CDR3 is made up of 13 amino acids. Trimming took off 7 bases at V and 0 bases at J, with 8 bases between the two ends. The germline CDR1 and CDR2 sequences are LNHNV and YYDKDF (reference sequence). CDR3 region: CATTRDSTDTQYF. The CDR3 nucleotides are TGTGCCACCACGCGGGACAGCACAGATACGCAGTATTTT.

The V and J genes are TRBV6-1 and TRBJ2-7; the match to TRBD2 covers 16 bases. CDR3 size: 16 residues. In germline, CDR1 is MNHNS, CDR2 SASEGT. J was trimmed by 2 bases and V by 7 bases; bases with no gene match: 5. In nucleotides, the CDR3 is TGTGCCAGCAAGGGACTAGCGGGGGGGCGAACCTACGAGCAGTACGTC. The encoded protein is CASKGLAGGRTYEQYV.

This clonotype was counted a few times. The V gene is TRBV7-3, the J gene TRBJ2-2; 7 nucleotides match TRBD2. V lost 1 base to trimming and J lost 10 bases; unmatched junction nucleotides: 6. This CDR3 contains 14 residues. Germline CDR1 and CDR2: SGHTA and FQGTGA. CDR3 in amino acids: CASSLILADSELFF. In DNA form, the CDR3 reads TGTGCCAGCAGCTTAATCCTAGCGGATTCGGAGCTGTTTTTT.

This clonotype was observed a handful of times. V gene TRBV15 combines with J gene TRBJ1-5, with 12 bases identical to TRBD1. CDR3 length equals 19 residues. Trimming cost V 3 bases and J 6 bases; bases outside gene matches: 15. The germline V gene encodes CDR1 LNHNV and CDR2 YYDKDF (reference sequence). The DNA of the CDR3 is TGTGCCACCAGCAGGGGAGTGGGACAGGGGGCAGTGTCTGGTCAGCCCCAGCATTTT. This encodes CATSRGVGQGAVSGQPQHF.

This clonotype was counted ten times or more. Germline is not matched at one junction end, which may reflect a read error. The chain uses TRBV5-1 and TRBJ2-1; 10 bases are shared with TRBD1. The CDR3 covers 14 residues. Germline-derived CDR1 and CDR2 are SGHRS and YFSETQ. The CDR3 loop is CASRLGQGTNEQFF. CDR3 sequence (DNA): TGCGCCAGCAGGTTGGGACAGGGGACTAATGAGCAGTTCTTC.

This clonotype was seen more than once but under ten times. The genes are TRBV29-1 and TRBJ1-2; no definite D call. Trimming cost V 1 base and J 4 bases, with 7 bases left between them. This CDR3 spans 12 amino acids. CDR1 is SQVTM and CDR2 is ANQGSEA in the germline V gene. This CDR3 reads CSVEVLGYGYTF. CDR3 sequence (DNA): TGCAGCGTTGAAGTCCTCGGCTATGGCTACACCTTC.

V usage is TRBV12-3 or TRBV12-4 and J usage is TRBJ1-5, with 7 bases aligning to TRBD1. This CDR3 has 16 amino acids. V gave up 6 bases and J gave up 3 bases; unmatched junction bases: 11. The CDR3, as DNA: TGTGCCAGCAGCTCCCAGCCGGGACAGTCCAATCAGCCCCAGCATTTT. It codes for CASSSQPGQSNQPQHF.

In its sample, this clonotype was seen a few times. This sequence joins TRBV20-1 and TRBJ2-2, with no clear D. Trimming cost V 4 bases and J 6 bases, with 9 bases left between them. CDR1 DFQATT and CDR2 SNEGSKA come from the germline V gene (reference sequence). This CDR3 is built from 12 residues. This chain's CDR3 is CSAILGPGELFF. CDR3 DNA: TGCAGTGCTATTCTAGGCCCCGGGGAGCTGTTTTTT.

V usage is TRBV10-1 and J usage is TRBJ1-2; possibly TRBD1 for D (5 bases). The V gene's germline CDR1 is WNHNN and CDR2 SYGVQD (reference sequence). V lost 2 bases to trimming and J lost 2 bases, with 6 bases between them. This CDR3 is 13 amino acids long. CDR3 DNA sequence: TGCGCCAGCAGTGAGAGACAGAACTATGGCTACACCTTC. This translates into CASSERQNYGYTF.

A note on this clonotype: A much larger clone lies a single base off, so this may be a read error. The rearrangement joins TRBV24-1 to TRBJ2-1, with a tentative D call TRBD1 (6 bases). The CDR3 totals 12 residues. Germline CDR1 and CDR2: KGHDR and SFDVKD. For the CDR3, the DNA is TGTGCCTCCAGGGACAACTACAATGAGCAGTTCTTC. Protein sequence: CASRDNYNEQFF.

The DNA for the CDR3 is TGTGCCAGCAGCCGAATCCCGGGACAGGGGTCCGGGGAGCTGTTTTTT. The encoded protein is CASSRIPGQGSGELFF. The V and J genes are TRBV3-1 and TRBJ2-2; the match to TRBD1 covers 10 bases. Germline loops: CDR1 LGHDT, CDR2 YNNKEL (reference sequence). The V and J ends lost 4 bases and 6 bases, in that order; junction bases with no gene match: 8. The CDR3 runs to 16 residues.